Listed below are T cell receptor beta chains from one sample, sequenced in a study of T cells after posttransplantation cyclophosphamide. Repertoires were generated with immunoSEQ multiplex PCR, while TCRdb's copy carries only in-frame clones and drops some. The sample contains around 8,700 clones, none of them singletons. The sample consisted of PBMCs, taken after an allogeneic stem cell transplant with post-transplant cyclophosphamide. The origin of the receptors is a male patient between 25 and 40 years old who received an allogeneic stem cell transplant from an unrelated donor, was CMV-positive, and had acute and chronic GVHD. Some T cells could come from the graft donor. Each CDR3 is given with its conserved first and last residue. The order of the fields is clone size, D gene, V gene, J gene, CDR3 DNA, CDR3 protein. The D gene is left open where the match is weak. Expanded clones are given a class, and other clones once, few, many or no size at all.

abundance: many
d_gene: TRBD1
v_gene: TRBV5-6
j_gene: TRBJ1-1
CDR3nt: TGTGCCAGCAGCCCCCTCCTGGGGGGACAGGGGAACACTGAAGCTTTCTTT
CDR3aa: CASSPLLGGQGNTEAFF

abundance: many
d_gene: -
v_gene: TRBV11-2
j_gene: TRBJ1-6
CDR3nt: TGTGCCAGCAGCGCCTACAGGGACTCACCCCTCCACTTT
CDR3aa: CASSAYRDSPLHF

abundance: many
d_gene: -
v_gene: TRBV7-8
j_gene: TRBJ2-3
CDR3nt: TGTGCCAGCAGCTTCAGGGAGCGGGCTAGCACAGATACGCAGTATTTT
CDR3aa: CASSFRERASTDTQYF

abundance: many
d_gene: TRBD1
v_gene: TRBV19
j_gene: TRBJ1-2
CDR3nt: TGTGCCAGTAGTATAGCGATTGGACAGGGATTAAGTGGCTACACCTTC
CDR3aa: CASSIAIGQGLSGYTF

abundance: few
d_gene: TRBD2
v_gene: TRBV29-1
j_gene: TRBJ2-2
CDR3nt: TGCAGCGTCTCCGGGACTAGCGGGAAAGCCGGGGAGCTGTTTTTT
CDR3aa: CSVSGTSGKAGELFF

abundance: -
d_gene: -
v_gene: TRBV9
j_gene: TRBJ1-5
CDR3nt: TGTGCCAGCAGCGTCGTCGACACTCCAAATCAGCCCCAGCATTTT
CDR3aa: CASSVVDTPNQPQHF

abundance: many
d_gene: -
v_gene: TRBV7-2
j_gene: TRBJ1-1
CDR3nt: TGTGCCAGCACCCCGGGGGGGATTACGAACACTGAAGCTTTCTTT
CDR3aa: CASTPGGITNTEAFF

abundance: few
d_gene: -
v_gene: TRBV23-1
j_gene: TRBJ1-5
CDR3nt: TGCGCCAGCAGTCAAGGACAGCGATTCAATCAGCCCCAGCATTTT
CDR3aa: CASSQGQRFNQPQHF

abundance: many
d_gene: TRBD1
v_gene: TRBV2
j_gene: TRBJ1-5
CDR3nt: TGTGCCAGCAGTCTCGGGACAGATAATCAGCCCCAGCATTTT
CDR3aa: CASSLGTDNQPQHF

abundance: many
d_gene: -
v_gene: TRBV11-3
j_gene: TRBJ2-5
CDR3nt: TGTGCCAGCAGCATAGCTTATGAACCCAGCGGAGTTAGAGTGAAAGAGACCCAGTACTTC
CDR3aa: CASSIAYEPSGVRVKETQYF

abundance: many
d_gene: -
v_gene: TRBV2
j_gene: TRBJ2-1
CDR3nt: TGTGCCAGCAGTAGGGGACTGGCCTACAATGAGCAGTTCTTC
CDR3aa: CASSRGLAYNEQFF

abundance: many
d_gene: TRBD1
v_gene: TRBV27
j_gene: TRBJ2-7
CDR3nt: TGTGCCAGCAGTTTGGACAGGGACCACGAGCAGTACTTC
CDR3aa: CASSLDRDHEQYF

abundance: many
d_gene: -
v_gene: TRBV12-5
j_gene: TRBJ1-1
CDR3nt: TGTGCTAGTGGTTTTTCTATAGGGACTTTGAACACTGAAGCTTTCTTT
CDR3aa: CASGFSIGTLNTEAFF